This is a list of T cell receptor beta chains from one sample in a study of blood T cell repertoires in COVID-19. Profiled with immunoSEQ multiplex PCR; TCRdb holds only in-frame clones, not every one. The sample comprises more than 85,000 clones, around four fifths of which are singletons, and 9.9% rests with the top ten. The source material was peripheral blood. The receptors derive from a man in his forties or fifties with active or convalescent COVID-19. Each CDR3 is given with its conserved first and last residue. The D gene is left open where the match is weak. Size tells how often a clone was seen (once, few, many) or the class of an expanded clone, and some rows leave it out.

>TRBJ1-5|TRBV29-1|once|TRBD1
TGCAGCGTCAGGACAGGGGATCAGCCCCAGCATTTT
CSVRTGDQPQHF
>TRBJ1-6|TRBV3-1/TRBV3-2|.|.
TGTGCCAGCAGCCAAGCCGTGGGGGCTTCACCCCTCCACTTT
CASSQAVGASPLHF
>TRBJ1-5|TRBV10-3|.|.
TGTGCCATCAGTGAGTCTGGAGGGGGGGGTCAGCCCCAGCATTTT
CAISESGGGGQPQHF
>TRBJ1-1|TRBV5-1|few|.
TGCGCCAGCAGCTTGGCCGTGGCGAACACTGAAGCTTTCTTT
CASSLAVANTEAFF
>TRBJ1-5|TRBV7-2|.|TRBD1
TGTGCCAGCAGCATGGGACAGGGAAGCAATCAGCCCCAGCATTTT
CASSMGQGSNQPQHF
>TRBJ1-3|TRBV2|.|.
TGTGCCAGCAGGGACAGCAGCCTTGGAAACACCATATATTTT
CASRDSSLGNTIYF
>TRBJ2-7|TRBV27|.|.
TGTGCCAGCAGTTTGGCGCATGCGGACTACGAGCAGTACTTC
CASSLAHADYEQYF
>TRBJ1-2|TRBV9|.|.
TGTGCCAGCAGCCCCTGGATCGGCGGGGGCTACACCTTC
CASSPWIGGGYTF
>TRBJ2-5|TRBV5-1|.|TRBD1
TGCGCCAGCAGCTCCACAGGGGACAAAGAGACCCAGTACTTC
CASSSTGDKETQYF
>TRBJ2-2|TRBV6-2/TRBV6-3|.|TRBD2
TGTGCCAGCAGCCCTCGGGCGGGGGGGCCGGCCGGGGAGCTGTTTTTT
CASSPRAGGPAGELFF
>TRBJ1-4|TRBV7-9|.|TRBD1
TGTGCCAGCAGCTGGATGACAGGGAGTGGTGAAAAACTGTTTTTT
CASSWMTGSGEKLFF
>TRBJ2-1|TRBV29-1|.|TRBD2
TGCAGCGTTGAGGGCGGGGGGGCCCGATACAATGAGCAGTTCTTC
CSVEGGGARYNEQFF
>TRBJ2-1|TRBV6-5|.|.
TGTGCCAGCAGTTACAGGACAGAGAGATCAAATGAGCAGTTCTTC
CASSYRTERSNEQFF
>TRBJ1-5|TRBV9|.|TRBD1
TGTGCCAGCAGCGGGACAGGGGGGGACCAGCCCCAGCATTTT
CASSGTGGDQPQHF
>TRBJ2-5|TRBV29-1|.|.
TGCAGCGTTGGTGGAGGCCGGCCAGAGACCCAGTACTTC
CSVGGGRPETQYF
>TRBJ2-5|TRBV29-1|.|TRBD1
TGCAGCGTTGAGGGACAGGGCGGCGAGACCCAGTACTTC
CSVEGQGGETQYF
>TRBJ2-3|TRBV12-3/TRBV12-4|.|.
TGTGCCAGCAGTTCTAGTCCTACGCAGTATTTT
CASSSSPTQYF
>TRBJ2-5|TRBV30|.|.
TGTGCCTGGAGCCCGGGGGAGACCCAGTACTTC
CAWSPGETQYF
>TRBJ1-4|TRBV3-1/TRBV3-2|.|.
TGTGCCAGCAGCCACCAGGGCGAAAAACTGTTTTTT
CASSHQGEKLFF
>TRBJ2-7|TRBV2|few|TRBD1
TGTGCCAGCAGGAGAGGGGGCGGGTATTCCTACGAGCAGTACTTC
CASRRGGGYSYEQYF
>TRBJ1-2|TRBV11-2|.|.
TGTGCCAGCAGCTTAGATCAGTCCCATGGCTACACCTTC
CASSLDQSHGYTF
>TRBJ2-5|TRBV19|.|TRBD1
TGTGCCAGTACTACGGGACAGGGGCAGACCCAGTACTTC
CASTTGQGQTQYF
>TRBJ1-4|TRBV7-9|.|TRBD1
TGTGCCAGCAGCTTACAGGGGGCAGAAGAAAAACTGTTTTTT
CASSLQGAEEKLFF
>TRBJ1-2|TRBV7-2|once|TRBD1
TGTGCCAGCAGCTTAAGCATACCGGGACAGGGGAATGGCTACACCTTC
CASSLSIPGQGNGYTF
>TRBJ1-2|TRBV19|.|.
TGTGCCAGTAGCGCGGGGCCCTATGGCTACACCTTC
CASSAGPYGYTF
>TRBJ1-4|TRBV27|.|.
TGTGCCAGCAGTTTATATAGCAAGGATGAAAAACTGTTTTTT
CASSLYSKDEKLFF
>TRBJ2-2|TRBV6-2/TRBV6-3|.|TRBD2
TGTGCCAGCAGTTTTGGGCGGGGGGTGAACACCGGGGAGCTGTTTTTT
CASSFGRGVNTGELFF
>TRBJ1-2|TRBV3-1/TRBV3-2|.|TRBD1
TGTGCCAGCAGCGCGACAGGGAACTATGGCTACACCTTC
CASSATGNYGYTF
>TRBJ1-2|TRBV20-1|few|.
TGCAGTGCTAGAGCCGGAACGGGAGAGGACTTC
CSARAGTGEDF
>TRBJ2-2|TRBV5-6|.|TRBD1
TGTGCCAGCAGCGTGGACAGGGCGGGTACCGGGGAGCTGTTTTTT
CASSVDRAGTGELFF